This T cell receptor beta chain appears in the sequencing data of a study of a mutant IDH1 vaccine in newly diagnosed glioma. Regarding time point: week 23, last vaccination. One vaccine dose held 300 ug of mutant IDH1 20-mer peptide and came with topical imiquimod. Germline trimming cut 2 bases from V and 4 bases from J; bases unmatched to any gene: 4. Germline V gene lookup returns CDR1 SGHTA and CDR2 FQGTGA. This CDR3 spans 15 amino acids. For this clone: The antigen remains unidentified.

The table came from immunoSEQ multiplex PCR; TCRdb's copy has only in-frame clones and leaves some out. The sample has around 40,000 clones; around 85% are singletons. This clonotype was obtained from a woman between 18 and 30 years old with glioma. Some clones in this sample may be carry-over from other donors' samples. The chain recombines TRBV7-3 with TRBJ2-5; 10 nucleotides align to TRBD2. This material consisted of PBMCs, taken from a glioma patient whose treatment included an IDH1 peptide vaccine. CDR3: CASSLGASGGETQYF. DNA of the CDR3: TGTGCCAGCAGCTTAGGGGCTAGCGGGGGAGAGACCCAGTACTTC.